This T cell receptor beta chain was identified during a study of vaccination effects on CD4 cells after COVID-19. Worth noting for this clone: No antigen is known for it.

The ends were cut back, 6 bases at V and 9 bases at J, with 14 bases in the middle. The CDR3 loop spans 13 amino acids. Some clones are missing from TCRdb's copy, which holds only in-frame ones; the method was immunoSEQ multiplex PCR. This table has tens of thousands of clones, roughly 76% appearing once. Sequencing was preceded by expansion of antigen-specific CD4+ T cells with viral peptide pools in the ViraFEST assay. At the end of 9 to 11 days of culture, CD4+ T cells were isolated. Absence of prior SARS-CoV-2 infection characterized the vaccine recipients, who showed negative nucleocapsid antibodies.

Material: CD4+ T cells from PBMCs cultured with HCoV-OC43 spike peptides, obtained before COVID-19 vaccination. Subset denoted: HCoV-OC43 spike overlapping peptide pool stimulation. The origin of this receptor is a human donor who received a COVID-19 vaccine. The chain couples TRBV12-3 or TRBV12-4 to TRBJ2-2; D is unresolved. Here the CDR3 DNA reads TGTGCCAGCAGCTTGACCCTTCGGCGGGAGCTGTTTTTT. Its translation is CASSLTLRRELFF.